A single sample is the source of the 17 T cell receptor beta chains below, sequenced in a study of OX40 agonist ivuxolimab in advanced cancers. The repertoire was sequenced with immunoSEQ multiplex PCR; TCRdb's copy has only in-frame clones and lacks some. This table has roughly 60,000 clones, roughly 84% appearing once. This sample comprised CD4+ or CD8+ T cells sorted from blood, obtained in a trial of the OX40 agonist ivuxolimab. The receptors come from an adult with an advanced solid tumor such as melanoma, head and neck, liver or kidney cancer.

The V gene is TRBV2, the J gene TRBJ2-2, with a tentative D call TRBD1 (6 bases). Germline V gene sequence: CDR1 SNHLY, CDR2 FYNNEI. This CDR3 is 18 amino acids long. V lost 7 bases and J 7 bases, leaving 28 bases between the germline ends. CDR3 amino acids: CASTLGDWGPVINGELFF. The DNA for the CDR3 is TGTGCCAGCACCTTAGGAGATTGGGGGCCGGTGATAAACGGGGAGCTGTTTTTT.

This chain connects TRBV6-5 to TRBJ1-1, with D maybe TRBD1 (6 bases). Germline CDR1 reads MNHEY; CDR2 reads SVGAGI. V shed 6 bases and J shed 2 bases, with 16 bases lying between them. CDR3 length equals 15 residues. CDR3 nucleotides: TGTGCCAGCAGCAGGGGCCGTGCCTACAACACTGAAGCTTTCTTT. It encodes CASSRGRAYNTEAFF.

The chain recombines TRBV28 with TRBJ1-4, with 7 bases identical to TRBD1. V was clipped by 6 bases and J by 8 bases; unmatched bases: 6. The germline CDR1 and CDR2 sequences are MDHEN and SYDVKM. This CDR3 is built from 13 residues. CDR3 coding DNA: TGTGCCAGCAGAGACAGGGCAGCGGAAAAACTGTTTTTT. As protein: CASRDRAAEKLFF.

This clone was picked up one time. The CDR3 DNA is TGTGCCAGCAGTTACCGGTGGGATACGCAGTATTTT. Residues: CASSYRWDTQYF. The chain links TRBV7-9 to TRBJ2-3; D unclear. The germline V and J ends were trimmed by 6 bases and 6 bases, with 10 bases remaining between them. The CDR3 spans 12 residues. Germline CDR1 and CDR2: SEHNR and FQNEAQ (reference sequence).

This sequence joins TRBV7-7 and TRBJ2-5; no clear D. V was clipped by 1 base and J by 5 bases, with 11 bases between them. Germline loops: CDR1 SSHAT, CDR2 FNYEAQ (reference sequence). CDR3 size: 14 residues. The CDR3 is CASSLGHAGETQYF. CDR3 sequence (DNA): TGTGCCAGCAGCTTAGGTCATGCCGGGGAGACCCAGTACTTC.

This sequence joins TRBV12-5 and TRBJ1-2, with 8 bases that match TRBD1. The junction had 7 bases not matched to a gene; V was cut back by 5 bases and J by 5 bases. CDR1 LGHNT and CDR2 FRNRAP come from the germline V gene. The CDR3 extends over 14 amino acids. CDR3 in DNA: TGTGCTAGTGGTCAGACAGGGGATAATTATGGCTACACCTTC. It encodes CASGQTGDNYGYTF.

This rearrangement joins TRBV19 to TRBJ2-7; 7 bases align to TRBD1. Losses at the gene ends were 6 bases for V and 5 bases for J; bases not matched to a gene: 10. The CDR3 totals 14 residues. Germline V gene lookup returns CDR1 LNHDA and CDR2 SQIVND (reference sequence). CDR3 protein: CASSHDRDRNEQYF. CDR3 coding DNA: TGTGCCAGTAGCCACGACAGGGATAGGAACGAGCAGTACTTC.

This sequence joins TRBV19 and TRBJ2-7; no definite D call. The CDR3 consists of 13 residues. The V and J ends lost 3 bases and 3 bases respectively, with 9 bases between them. CDR1 LNHDA and CDR2 SQIVND come from the germline V gene (reference sequence). CDR3: CASSIGPDYEQYF. The CDR3 DNA follows: TGTGCCAGTAGTATCGGACCGGACTACGAGCAGTACTTC.

The chain couples TRBV4-3 to TRBJ2-5; a weak D match, TRBD2 (6 bases). CDR1 and CDR2 from the germline V gene are LGHNA and YSLEER. The CDR3 sequence is 14 residues long. The V end was cut by 0 bases, the J end by 9 bases, with 14 bases between. CDR3 region: CASSQDGPRGAQYF. For the CDR3, the DNA is TGCGCCAGCAGCCAAGACGGTCCCCGCGGGGCCCAGTACTTC.

This chain links TRBV14 with TRBJ1-4, with 9 bases matching TRBD1. The CDR3 has 16 residues. V lost 1 base to trimming and J lost 8 bases; unmatched junction nucleotides: 8. Germline V lookup: CDR1 SGHDN, CDR2 FVKESK. CDR3 nucleotide sequence: TGTGCCAGCAGCCAAGCAGAGTACAGGGGGCGAGAAAAACTGTTTTTT. This gives the protein CASSQAEYRGREKLFF.

This clone was counted only a few times. This chain links TRBV7-9 with TRBJ2-2; 11 nucleotides agree with TRBD2. The CDR3 sequence is 16 residues long. Trimming at V came to 3 bases and at J to 5 bases, leaving 5 bases not matched to a gene. The germline gives CDR1 SEHNR, CDR2 FQNEAQ (reference sequence). The CDR3 region is CASSFGLAGSTGELFF. The DNA for the CDR3 is TGTGCCAGCAGCTTCGGACTAGCGGGTAGTACCGGGGAGCTGTTTTTT.

The chain uses TRBV9 and TRBJ2-2, with unresolved D. With 0 bases removed from V and 8 bases from J, the gap between germline ends came to 5 bases. The CDR3 runs to 12 residues. Germline loops: CDR1 SGDLS, CDR2 YYNGEE. The CDR3 coding sequence is TGTGCCAGCAGCGTAGACGGAGGGGAGCTGTTTTTT. It specifies CASSVDGGELFF.

The chain is built from TRBV2 and TRBJ2-3; unclear D gene. The length of the CDR3 is 13 residues. V was cut by 6 bases and J by 2 bases, with 9 bases left in between. The germline CDR1 and CDR2 sequences are SNHLY and FYNNEI. DNA for the CDR3: TGTGCCAGCAGACTCCAAATCACAGATACGCAGTATTTT. It translates to CASRLQITDTQYF.

The J gene is TRBJ1-2, the V gene TRBV28, with a tentative D call TRBD1 (5 bases). The CDR3 is 17 amino acids. Germline values: CDR1 MDHEN, CDR2 SYDVKM. V was shortened by 6 bases and J by 0 bases, with 20 bases between the two germline ends. DNA for the CDR3: TGTGCCAGCAGAAGACGTAGGGGCCTAAGTCCTAACTATGGCTACACCTTC. As protein: CASRRRRGLSPNYGYTF.

The chain joins TRBV30 to TRBJ1-6; 8 nucleotides agree with TRBD1. The J segment lost 7 bases and the V segment lost 5 bases, leaving 4 bases of the junction unmatched. The germline V gene has CDR1 GTSNPN and CDR2 SVGIG (reference sequence). This CDR3 spans 13 amino acids. The CDR3 DNA is TGTGCCTGGGGACAGGGCAGGAATTCACCCCTCCACTTT. It is translated as CAWGQGRNSPLHF.

V usage is TRBV7-9 and J usage is TRBJ2-7; 14 bases are a match to TRBD2. Trimming removed 5 bases from V and 3 bases from J; junction bases left unmatched: 9. The CDR3 is made up of 17 amino acids. From germline, CDR1 is SEHNR and CDR2 FQNEAQ (reference sequence). The CDR3 spells CASSPSSGTSGSYEQYF. DNA for the CDR3: TGTGCCAGCAGCCCATCATCCGGGACTAGCGGGAGCTACGAGCAGTACTTC.

The chain recombines TRBV5-1 with TRBJ2-7, with a tentative D call TRBD1 (5 bases). V gave up 0 bases and J gave up 4 bases, with 8 bases separating them. CDR1 is SGHRS and CDR2 is YFSETQ in the germline V gene. This CDR3 contains 13 residues. The CDR3 here is CASSLGQLYEQYF. Written as DNA, the CDR3 is TGCGCCAGCAGCTTGGGACAGCTGTACGAGCAGTACTTC.